This is a list of T cell receptor beta chains from one sample in a study of T cells in Graves' hyperthyroidism and ophthalmopathy. A single record per CDR3 protein comes from TCRdb applying MiXCR to the multiplex PCR reads. The table lists around 250,000 distinct CDR3 sequences, approximately 14% of them singletons. Specimen: blood. The receptor source for this set is a woman aged 40 to 50 with Graves' hyperthyroidism that later progressed to Graves' ophthalmopathy. The CDR3 runs from the conserved cysteine through the conserved F or W. The order of the fields is J gene, D gene, clone size, V gene, CDR3 length, CDR3 DNA, CDR3 protein. A D gene is named only where the DNA matches it firmly. Size is omitted from some rows. Given values are once, few, many or a class for expanded clones.

TRBJ1-5	.	many	TRBV12-5	15	TGTGCTAGTGGTTTGGTTCCAGGGGTTGGTCAGCCCCAGCATTTT	CASGLVPGVGQPQHF
TRBJ2-3	.	many	TRBV28	13	TGTGCCAGCGAAAGCTGGGGTGATCGTACGCAGTATTTT	CASESWGDRTQYF
TRBJ2-5	.	many	TRBV5-1	14	TGCGCCAGCAGCTTCTCGGGTTCAGGAGAGACCCAGTACTTC	CASSFSGSGETQYF
TRBJ2-5	.	many	TRBV27	14	TGTGCCAGCAGTTTCCCAGGACGGCAAGAGACCCAGTACTTC	CASSFPGRQETQYF
TRBJ2-3	.	many	TRBV19	13	TGTGCCAGTAGTACCGACTTCACAGATACGCAGTATTTT	CASSTDFTDTQYF
TRBJ2-1	.	.	TRBV28	17	TGTGCCAGCAGTTTACTCGTCGGGGGGCCGTCCTACAATGAGCAGTTCTTC	CASSLLVGGPSYNEQFF
TRBJ2-1	.	.	TRBV7-6	15	TGTGCCAGCAGCGGTGAGAGAGGCCACCACAATGAGCAGTTCTTC	CASSGERGHHNEQFF
TRBJ2-7	TRBD1	many	TRBV20-1	14	TGCAGTGCTAGAGATCCGGGACAGCACTACGAGCAGTACTTC	CSARDPGQHYEQYF
TRBJ2-1	.	.	TRBV6-5	15	TGTGCCAGCATTAGAGGAGCTACAAGCTACAATGAGCAGTTCTTC	CASIRGATSYNEQFF
TRBJ2-7	.	.	TRBV5-1	16	TGCGCCAGCAGCCCGACGGCATTCAGGGCCTCCTACGAGCAGTACTTC	CASSPTAFRASYEQYF
TRBJ2-1	TRBD2	few	TRBV19	14	TGTGCCAGTACCCCAGCGGGAGGAGGGAATGAGCAGTTCTTC	CASTPAGGGNEQFF
TRBJ2-1	.	many	TRBV13	11	TGTGCCAGCAGCTTCACAAATGAGCAGTTCTTC	CASSFTNEQFF
TRBJ2-1	TRBD1	many	TRBV25-1	15	TGTGCCACCCACAAACCGGGACAGGGGTGGGCTGAGCAGTTCTTC	CATHKPGQGWAEQFF
TRBJ1-5	.	.	TRBV28	15	TGTGCCAGCGTTGGGGCAGGAATTAGCAATCAGCCCCAGCATTTT	CASVGAGISNQPQHF
TRBJ1-3	.	.	TRBV9	15	TGTGCCAGCAGCCCCCGACCCGAGGTCGGAAACACCATATATTTT	CASSPRPEVGNTIYF
TRBJ2-5	.	.	TRBV20-1	12	TGCAGTGCTTGGGGACTCGGAGAGACCCAGTACTTC	CSAWGLGETQYF
TRBJ2-5	.	many	TRBV9	16	TGTGCCAGCAGCCCGGCTGGGGGCGGGACTGTGCAGACCCAGTACTTC	CASSPAGGGTVQTQYF
TRBJ2-1	TRBD2	many	TRBV12-5	17	TGTGCTAGTGGTTTGATCTTGGCGGGAGGGCCCTACAATGAGCAGTTCTTC	CASGLILAGGPYNEQFF
TRBJ2-5	.	many	TRBV2	14	TGTGCCAGCAGCATCTGGGGGTCGGGGGAGACCCAGTACTTC	CASSIWGSGETQYF
TRBJ2-2	TRBD2	.	TRBV6-5	17	TGTGCCAGCAGTTCACCGTTCGGGAGGGCCTTTAACGGGGAGCTGTTTTTT	CASSSPFGRAFNGELFF
TRBJ1-6	.	many	TRBV27	15	TGTGCCAGCAGTACCTGGGAGGATCCGGGTTCACCCCTCCACTTT	CASSTWEDPGSPLHF
TRBJ2-6	.	.	TRBV6-1	20	TGTGCCAGCAGTGGATTTGGGGGGGGCATAGTGGGCTCTGGGGCCAACGTCCTGACTTTC	CASSGFGGGIVGSGANVLTF
TRBJ2-4	.	many	TRBV18	16	TGTGCCAGCTCACCGGGGGCAGGGCTTGTCAAAAACATTCAGTACTTC	CASSPGAGLVKNIQYF
TRBJ2-1	TRBD2	.	TRBV19	15	TGTGCCAGTACCAAACTAGCGGGAGGGTACAATGAGCAGTTCTTC	CASTKLAGGYNEQFF
TRBJ2-5	.	many	TRBV2	17	TGTGCCAGCAGTGAAAGGAGGGGGGGCGCAGTTGGAGAGACCCAGTACTTC	CASSERRGGAVGETQYF
TRBJ2-7	TRBD1	many	TRBV6-6	15	TGTGCCAGCAGTTACGATGGGACAGGTGGCTACGAGCAGTACTTC	CASSYDGTGGYEQYF
TRBJ2-5	.	many	TRBV7-8	13	TGTGCCAGCAGCTTGGGACGTGTCGAGACCCAGTACTTC	CASSLGRVETQYF
TRBJ1-1	.	many	TRBV29-1	13	TGCAGCGTTCGAGGGTCCCCCTACGTAGAAGCTTTCTTT	CSVRGSPYVEAFF
TRBJ2-3	.	few	TRBV19	16	TGTGCCAGTAGTATCCGTCCCCGGGGTTCCACAGATACGCAGTATTTT	CASSIRPRGSTDTQYF
TRBJ2-1	.	many	TRBV7-3	16	TGTGCCAGCAGCTTTATCGCGGGCACCTCCTACAATGAGCAGTTCTTC	CASSFIAGTSYNEQFF
TRBJ2-5	.	.	TRBV6-5	15	TGTGCCAGCAGTTACACTGGACAGTCGGAAGAGACCCAGTACTTC	CASSYTGQSEETQYF
TRBJ1-5	.	.	TRBV20-1	14	TGCAGTGCTAGTGGGACGGGGGCTAGTCAGCCCCAGCATTTT	CSASGTGASQPQHF
TRBJ2-1	TRBD2	few	TRBV6-4	14	TGTGCCAGCAGTGTTAGCGGGAGTCTGGATGAGCAGTTCTTC	CASSVSGSLDEQFF
TRBJ2-1	.	.	TRBV29-1	17	TGCAGCGTTGATGGGACTCCTTCCCCGAGCTCCTACAATGAGCAGTTCTTC	CSVDGTPSPSSYNEQFF
TRBJ1-5	.	many	TRBV6-1	14	TGTGCCAGCAGTGAAGGAAGGGGGTGGGAGCCCCAGCATTTT	CASSEGRGWEPQHF
TRBJ2-5	.	.	TRBV24-1	14	TGTGCCACCAGTGACTCGGGTCGAGGAGAGACCCAGTACTTC	CATSDSGRGETQYF
TRBJ1-5	TRBD1	.	TRBV12-3/TRBV12-4	15	TGTGCCAGCAGCCCGGGACAGGGGCGGAGGCAGCCCCAGCATTTT	CASSPGQGRRQPQHF
TRBJ2-2	TRBD2	many	TRBV3-1	14	TGTGCCAGCTCTTGGACTAGCGACACCGGGGAGCTGTTTTTT	CASSWTSDTGELFF
TRBJ1-1	.	many	TRBV14	16	TGTGCCAGCAGCCATGTTGGCCAGGGTATGAACACTGAAGCTTTCTTT	CASSHVGQGMNTEAFF
TRBJ2-1	.	many	TRBV2	13	TGTGCCAGCAGTGAAGTTGCCCCCCATGAGCAGTTCTTC	CASSEVAPHEQFF
TRBJ2-3	.	many	TRBV30	12	TGTGCCTGGGGAAGTGGCACAGATACGCAGTATTTT	CAWGSGTDTQYF
TRBJ2-1	.	many	TRBV6-1	13	TGTGCCAGCACCCTAGGGGTCGGGTTTGAGCAGTTCTTC	CASTLGVGFEQFF
TRBJ2-3	TRBD2	many	TRBV6-1	18	TGTGCCAGCAGTCCATTTGGGACTAGCGGGACGTACACAGATACGCAGTATTTT	CASSPFGTSGTYTDTQYF
TRBJ1-1	.	many	TRBV18	14	TGTGCCAGCTCACCACGGGCAGAAGTCACTGAAGCTTTCTTT	CASSPRAEVTEAFF
TRBJ2-1	.	.	TRBV10-3	16	TGTGCCACCCGCCCCGGCGGGACCCAAGGTGGAGGTGAGCAGTTCTTC	CATRPGGTQGGGEQFF
TRBJ2-3	.	.	TRBV9	16	TGTGCCAGCAGCGTAGCGGGACGGAACCCCACAGATACGCAGTATTTT	CASSVAGRNPTDTQYF
TRBJ2-1	.	.	TRBV30	15	TGTGCCTGGAGTGCCCCCCCCTACACAGACAATGAGCAGTTCTTC	CAWSAPPYTDNEQFF
TRBJ2-3	TRBD2	many	TRBV28	16	TGTGCCAGCAGTTTAGGGGGGACTAGCGGCACAGATACGCAGTATTTT	CASSLGGTSGTDTQYF